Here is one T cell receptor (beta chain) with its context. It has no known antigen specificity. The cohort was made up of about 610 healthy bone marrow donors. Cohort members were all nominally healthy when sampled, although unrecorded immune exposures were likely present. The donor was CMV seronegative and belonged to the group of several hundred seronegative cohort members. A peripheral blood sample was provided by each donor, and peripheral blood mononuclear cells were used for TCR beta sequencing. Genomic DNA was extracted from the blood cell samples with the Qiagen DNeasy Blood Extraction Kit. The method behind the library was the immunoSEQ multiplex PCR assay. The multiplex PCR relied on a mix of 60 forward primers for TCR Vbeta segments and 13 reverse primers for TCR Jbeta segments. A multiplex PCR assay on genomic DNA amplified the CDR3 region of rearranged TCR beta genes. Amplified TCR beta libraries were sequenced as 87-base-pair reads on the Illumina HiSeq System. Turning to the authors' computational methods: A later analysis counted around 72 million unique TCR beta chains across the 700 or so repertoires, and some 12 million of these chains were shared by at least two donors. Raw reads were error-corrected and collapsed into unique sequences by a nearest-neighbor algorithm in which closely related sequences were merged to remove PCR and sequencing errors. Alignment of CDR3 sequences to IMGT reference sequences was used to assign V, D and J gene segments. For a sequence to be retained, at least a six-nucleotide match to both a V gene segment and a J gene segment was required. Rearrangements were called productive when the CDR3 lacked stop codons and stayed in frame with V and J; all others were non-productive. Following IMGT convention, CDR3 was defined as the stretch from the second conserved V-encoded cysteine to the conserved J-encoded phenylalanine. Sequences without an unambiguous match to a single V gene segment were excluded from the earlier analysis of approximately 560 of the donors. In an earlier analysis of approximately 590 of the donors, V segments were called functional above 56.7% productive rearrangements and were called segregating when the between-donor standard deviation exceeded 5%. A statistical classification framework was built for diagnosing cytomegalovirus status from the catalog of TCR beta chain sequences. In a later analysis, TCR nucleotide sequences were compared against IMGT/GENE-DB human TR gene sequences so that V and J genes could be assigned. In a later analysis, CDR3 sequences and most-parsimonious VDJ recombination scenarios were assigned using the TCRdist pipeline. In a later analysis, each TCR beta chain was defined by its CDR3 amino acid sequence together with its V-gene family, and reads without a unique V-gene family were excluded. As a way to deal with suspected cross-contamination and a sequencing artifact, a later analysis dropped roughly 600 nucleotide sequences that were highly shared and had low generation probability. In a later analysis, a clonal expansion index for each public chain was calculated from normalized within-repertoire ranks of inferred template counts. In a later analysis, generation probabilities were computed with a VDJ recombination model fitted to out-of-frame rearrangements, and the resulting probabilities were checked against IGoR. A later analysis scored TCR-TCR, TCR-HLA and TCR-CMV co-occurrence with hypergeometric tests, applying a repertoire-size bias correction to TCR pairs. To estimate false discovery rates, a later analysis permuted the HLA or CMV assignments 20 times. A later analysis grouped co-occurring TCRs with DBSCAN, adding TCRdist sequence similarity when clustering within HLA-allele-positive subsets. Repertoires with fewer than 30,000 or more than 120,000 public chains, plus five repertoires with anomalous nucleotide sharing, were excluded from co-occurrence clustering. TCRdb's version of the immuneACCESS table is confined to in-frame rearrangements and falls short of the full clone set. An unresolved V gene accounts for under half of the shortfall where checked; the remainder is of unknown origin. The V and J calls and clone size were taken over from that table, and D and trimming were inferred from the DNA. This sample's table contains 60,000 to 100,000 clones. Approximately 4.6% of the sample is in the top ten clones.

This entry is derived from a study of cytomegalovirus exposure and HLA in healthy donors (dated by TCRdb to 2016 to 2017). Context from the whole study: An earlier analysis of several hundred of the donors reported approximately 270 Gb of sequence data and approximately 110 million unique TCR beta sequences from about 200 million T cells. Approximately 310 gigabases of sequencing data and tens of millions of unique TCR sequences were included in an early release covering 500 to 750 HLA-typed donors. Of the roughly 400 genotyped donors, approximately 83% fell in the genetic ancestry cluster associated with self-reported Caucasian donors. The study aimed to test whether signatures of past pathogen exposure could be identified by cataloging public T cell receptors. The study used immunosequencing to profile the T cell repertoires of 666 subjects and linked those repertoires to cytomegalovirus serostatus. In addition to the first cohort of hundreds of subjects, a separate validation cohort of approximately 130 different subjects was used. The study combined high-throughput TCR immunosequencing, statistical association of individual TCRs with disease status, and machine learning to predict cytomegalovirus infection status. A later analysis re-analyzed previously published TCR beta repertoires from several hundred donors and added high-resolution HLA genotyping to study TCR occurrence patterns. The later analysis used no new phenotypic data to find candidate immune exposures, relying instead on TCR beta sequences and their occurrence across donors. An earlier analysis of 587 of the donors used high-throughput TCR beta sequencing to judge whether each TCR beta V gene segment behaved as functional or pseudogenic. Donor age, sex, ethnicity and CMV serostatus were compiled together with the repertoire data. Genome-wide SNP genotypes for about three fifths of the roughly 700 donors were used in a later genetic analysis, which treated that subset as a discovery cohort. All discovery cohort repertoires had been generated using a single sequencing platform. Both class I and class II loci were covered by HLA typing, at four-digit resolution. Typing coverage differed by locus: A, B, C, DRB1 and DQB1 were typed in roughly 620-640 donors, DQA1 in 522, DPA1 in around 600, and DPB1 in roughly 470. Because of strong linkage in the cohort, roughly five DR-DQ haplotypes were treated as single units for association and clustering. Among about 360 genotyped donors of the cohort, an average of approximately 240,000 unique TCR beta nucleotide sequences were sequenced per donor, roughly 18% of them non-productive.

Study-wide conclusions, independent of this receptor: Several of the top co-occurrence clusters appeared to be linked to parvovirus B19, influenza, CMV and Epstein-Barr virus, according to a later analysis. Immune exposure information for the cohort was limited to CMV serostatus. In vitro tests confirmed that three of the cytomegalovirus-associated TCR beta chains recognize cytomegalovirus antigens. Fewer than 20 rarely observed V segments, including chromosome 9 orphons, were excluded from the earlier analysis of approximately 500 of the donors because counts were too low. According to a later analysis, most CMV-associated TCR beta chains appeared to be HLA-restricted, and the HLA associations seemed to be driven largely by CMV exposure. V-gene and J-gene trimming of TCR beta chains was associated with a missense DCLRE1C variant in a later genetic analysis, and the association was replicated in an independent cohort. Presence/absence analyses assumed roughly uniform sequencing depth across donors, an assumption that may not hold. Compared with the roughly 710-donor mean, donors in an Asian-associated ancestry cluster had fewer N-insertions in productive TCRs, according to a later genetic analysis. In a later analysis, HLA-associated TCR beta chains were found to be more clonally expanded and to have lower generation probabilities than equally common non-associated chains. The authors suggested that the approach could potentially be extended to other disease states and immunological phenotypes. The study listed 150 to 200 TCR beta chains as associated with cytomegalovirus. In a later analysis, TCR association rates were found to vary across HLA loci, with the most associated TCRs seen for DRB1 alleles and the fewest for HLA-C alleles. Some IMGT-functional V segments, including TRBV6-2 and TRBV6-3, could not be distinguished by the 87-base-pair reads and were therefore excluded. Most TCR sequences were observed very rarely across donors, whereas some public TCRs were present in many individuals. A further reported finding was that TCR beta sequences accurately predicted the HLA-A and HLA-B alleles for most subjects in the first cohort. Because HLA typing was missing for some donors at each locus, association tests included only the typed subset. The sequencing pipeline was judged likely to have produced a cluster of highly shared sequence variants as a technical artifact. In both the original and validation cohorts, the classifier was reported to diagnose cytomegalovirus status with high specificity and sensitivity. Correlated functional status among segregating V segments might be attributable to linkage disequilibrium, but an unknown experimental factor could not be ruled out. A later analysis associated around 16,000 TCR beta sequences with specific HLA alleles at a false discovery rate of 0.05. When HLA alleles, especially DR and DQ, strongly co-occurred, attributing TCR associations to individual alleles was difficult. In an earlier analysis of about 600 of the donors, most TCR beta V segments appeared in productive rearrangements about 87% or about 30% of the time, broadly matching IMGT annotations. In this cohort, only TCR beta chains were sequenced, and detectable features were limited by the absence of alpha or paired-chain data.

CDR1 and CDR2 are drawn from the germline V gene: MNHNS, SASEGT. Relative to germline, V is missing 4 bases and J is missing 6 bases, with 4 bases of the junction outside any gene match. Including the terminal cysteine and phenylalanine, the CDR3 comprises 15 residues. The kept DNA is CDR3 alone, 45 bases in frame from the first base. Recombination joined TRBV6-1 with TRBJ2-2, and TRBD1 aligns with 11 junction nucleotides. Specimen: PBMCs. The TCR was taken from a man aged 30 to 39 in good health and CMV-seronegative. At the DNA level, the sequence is TGTGCCAGCAGTGTTGGGACAGGGGGTGCCGGGGAGCTGTTTTTT. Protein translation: CASSVGTGGAGELFF.